The clone carrying this TCR beta chain was observed many times. What it recognizes is unknown. The data are from a study of T cells after posttransplantation cyclophosphamide. The related graft donor's blood sample was taken on the day of bone marrow donation. Overall study findings and caveats: Blood and skin or GI T cell repertoires showed limited TRB overlap. Recipient CMV seropositivity and CMV reactivation strongly tracked TRB clonality. Later post-transplant blood repertoires were often dominated by donor CD8+ memory clones.

Clones were read by immunoSEQ multiplex PCR, and TCRdb kept only the in-frame ones, dropping some. The sample has about 37,000 clones, none seen only once. The TCR originated in a man younger than 40 in good health and a related stem cell transplant donor. Sequencing used PBMCs.

CDR3 amino acids: CASSQGQGRDYGYTF. The CDR3 DNA is TGCGCCAGCAGCCAAGGACAGGGGCGCGACTATGGCTACACCTTC. The chain joins TRBV4-3 to TRBJ1-2; TRBD1 agrees at 8 bases. V dropped 1 base and J dropped 3; count of bases not matched to a gene: 4. CDR1 is LGHNA and CDR2 is YSLEER in the germline V gene. CDR3 length: 15 residues.